A selection of T cell receptor beta chains follows, all from one sample in a study of identifying expanded T cells in peripheral blood. Sequencing was performed with immunoSEQ multiplex PCR; in TCRdb, only in-frame clones are kept and a portion is missing. The table has roughly 100,000 clones, roughly 85% seen once. The specimen sequenced was blood. These receptors were taken from a person aged 18-69 years in good health. The CDR3 runs from the conserved cysteine through the conserved F or W. The order of the fields is V gene, D gene, clone size, J gene, CDR3 DNA, CDR3 protein. The D gene is left open where the match is weak. Only some rows state a clone size, as once, few, many or a class for expanded clones.

V: TRBV18; D: TRBD1; size: NA; J: TRBJ2-5; DNA: TGTGCCAGCTCGACAGGGAACCGAGAGACCCAGTACTTC; CDR3: CASSTGNRETQYF
V: TRBV7-8; D: NA; size: NA; J: TRBJ1-4; DNA: TGTGCCAGCAGCTTAGGATGGGGCTGGACTAATGAAAAACTGTTTTTT; CDR3: CASSLGWGWTNEKLFF
V: TRBV19; D: NA; size: NA; J: TRBJ2-7; DNA: TGTGCCAGTAGGCTAGGGGTAGGGGCCGAGCAGTACTTC; CDR3: CASRLGVGAEQYF
V: TRBV27; D: NA; size: NA; J: TRBJ2-5; DNA: TGTGCCAGCAGTTCAAGGGGAAGAGAGACCCAGTACTTC; CDR3: CASSSRGRETQYF
V: TRBV28; D: TRBD2; size: NA; J: TRBJ2-1; DNA: TGTGCCAGCAGTACCCATCTTAGCGGGGGGGAGTTGAATGAGCAGTTCTTC; CDR3: CASSTHLSGGELNEQFF
V: TRBV7-8; D: NA; size: NA; J: TRBJ1-2; DNA: TGTGCCAGCAGCTTACGACAGTCGAACTATGGCTACACCTTC; CDR3: CASSLRQSNYGYTF
V: TRBV7-2; D: NA; size: NA; J: TRBJ2-2; DNA: TGTGCCAGCAGCTTCCAGGGGACCGGGGAGCTGTTTTTT; CDR3: CASSFQGTGELFF
V: TRBV28; D: NA; size: NA; J: TRBJ1-2; DNA: TGTGCCAGCAGTTGGAGGGGGGAGATCTATGGCTACACCTTC; CDR3: CASSWRGEIYGYTF
V: TRBV27; D: TRBD1; size: once; J: TRBJ1-2; DNA: TGTGCCAGCAGCCCCCCCACCGGGACAGGGTATAGTGGCTACACCTTC; CDR3: CASSPPTGTGYSGYTF
V: TRBV27; D: TRBD2; size: NA; J: TRBJ2-3; DNA: TGTGCCAGCAGTTTAATGGCGGGGGGGCCTACAGATACGCAGTATTTT; CDR3: CASSLMAGGPTDTQYF
V: TRBV28; D: TRBD2; size: NA; J: TRBJ2-3; DNA: TGTGCCAGCAGTTTGTGGACTAGCGGGGGTGCAAGTACGCAGTATTTT; CDR3: CASSLWTSGGASTQYF
V: TRBV10-3; D: TRBD1; size: NA; J: TRBJ1-2; DNA: TGTGCCATCACCCCCGGACAGGGAGGGGGCTACACCTTC; CDR3: CAITPGQGGGYTF
V: TRBV7-9; D: NA; size: NA; J: TRBJ2-5; DNA: TGTGCCAGCAGCTTACTCGGGGTTTCTGAAGAGACCCAGTACTTC; CDR3: CASSLLGVSEETQYF
V: TRBV2; D: TRBD1; size: NA; J: TRBJ1-5; DNA: TGTGCCAGCAGACCCGGACAGGGGTGGAATCAGCCCCAGCATTTT; CDR3: CASRPGQGWNQPQHF
V: TRBV2; D: NA; size: NA; J: TRBJ2-2; DNA: TGTGCCAGAGGGGCCGGAACCGGGGAGCTGTTTTTT; CDR3: CARGAGTGELFF
V: TRBV4-1; D: NA; size: NA; J: TRBJ1-6; DNA: TGCGCCAGCAGCCCGGGACTTTATAATTCACCCCTCCACTTT; CDR3: CASSPGLYNSPLHF
V: TRBV5-4; D: TRBD2; size: NA; J: TRBJ2-3; DNA: TGTGCCAGCAGCTTGGATCGGCGGGGGGGCACAGATACGCAGTATTTT; CDR3: CASSLDRRGGTDTQYF
V: TRBV30; D: NA; size: NA; J: TRBJ2-7; DNA: TGTGCCTGGAGTGTTTTTGTCGAGCAGTACTTC; CDR3: CAWSVFVEQYF
V: TRBV7-2; D: TRBD1; size: NA; J: TRBJ2-7; DNA: TGTGCCAGCAGCTTAGGAGTAGGGACAGTGGGCGAGCAGTACTTC; CDR3: CASSLGVGTVGEQYF
V: TRBV7-2; D: NA; size: NA; J: TRBJ2-7; DNA: TGTGCCAGCAGCCTACGGACAGAAAATCCCTACGAGCAGTACTTC; CDR3: CASSLRTENPYEQYF
V: TRBV19; D: NA; size: NA; J: TRBJ1-2; DNA: TGTGCCAGTAGTTCCCAGGGTAGTGGCTACACCTTC; CDR3: CASSSQGSGYTF
V: TRBV28; D: NA; size: few; J: TRBJ1-1; DNA: TGTGCCAGCAGTACAAACACTGAAGCTTTCTTT; CDR3: CASSTNTEAFF
V: TRBV19; D: NA; size: NA; J: TRBJ2-7; DNA: TGTGCCAGTAGTATGAAGGGCTACGAGCAGTACTTC; CDR3: CASSMKGYEQYF
V: TRBV19; D: NA; size: NA; J: TRBJ1-2; DNA: TGTGCCAGTAGTACAACCTTATCGGCCAGTTCAGACTATGGCTACACCTTC; CDR3: CASSTTLSASSDYGYTF
V: TRBV6-5; D: NA; size: NA; J: TRBJ1-6; DNA: TGTGCCAGCAGTTCCGACACTAGCTATAATTCACCCCTCCACTTT; CDR3: CASSSDTSYNSPLHF
V: TRBV10-3; D: TRBD2; size: NA; J: TRBJ2-2; DNA: TGTGCCTCCTACTCCCGGGAGGGGCCCGGGGAGCTGTTTTTT; CDR3: CASYSREGPGELFF
V: TRBV4-2; D: NA; size: few; J: TRBJ1-5; DNA: TGTGCCAGCAGCCCCCCTGGCCAGCCCCAGCATTTT; CDR3: CASSPPGQPQHF
V: TRBV10-1; D: NA; size: NA; J: TRBJ1-1; DNA: TGCGCCAGCAGTGTATCCTTGGACCCCGCTGGTGGAGCTTTCTTT; CDR3: CASSVSLDPAGGAFF
V: TRBV10-1; D: NA; size: NA; J: TRBJ1-2; DNA: TGCGCCAGCAGTCCGGACCTAAGCTATGGCTACACCTTC; CDR3: CASSPDLSYGYTF
V: TRBV2; D: NA; size: NA; J: TRBJ1-2; DNA: TGTGCCAGCAGTGAAAGGGAGGTGGACTATGGCTACACCTTC; CDR3: CASSEREVDYGYTF
V: TRBV4-3; D: NA; size: NA; J: TRBJ2-7; DNA: TGCGCCAGCAGCCAAGATTGGCAGAAGTACTACGAGCAGTACTTC; CDR3: CASSQDWQKYYEQYF
V: TRBV7-9; D: TRBD1; size: NA; J: TRBJ2-3; DNA: TGTGCCAGCAGCCCCGGACAGGGGGCCACAGATACGCAGTATTTT; CDR3: CASSPGQGATDTQYF
V: TRBV7-9; D: TRBD1; size: NA; J: TRBJ1-4; DNA: TGTGCCAGCAGACAAACAGGGGCCGGTGAAAAACTGTTTTTT; CDR3: CASRQTGAGEKLFF
V: TRBV7-6; D: NA; size: NA; J: TRBJ2-5; DNA: TGTGCCAGCAGCTTCCGGGCTCGAGGGGCCCAAGAGACCCAGTACTTC; CDR3: CASSFRARGAQETQYF
V: TRBV21-1; D: NA; size: NA; J: TRBJ2-3; DNA: TGTGCCAGCAGCAAAGCGCTTAGGCAGAAGACAGGGGTCCCTATAAATACGCAGTATTTT; CDR3: CASSKALRQKTGVPINTQYF
V: TRBV27; D: NA; size: NA; J: TRBJ2-3; DNA: TGTGCCAGCAGTCTATACCCGGGGCGGGGAAGCACAGATACGCAGTATTTT; CDR3: CASSLYPGRGSTDTQYF
V: TRBV6-5; D: NA; size: once; J: TRBJ2-1; DNA: TGTGCCAGCAGTTTAGGGGGAGGAGGCTTCTACAATGAGCAGTTCTTC; CDR3: CASSLGGGGFYNEQFF
V: TRBV4-2; D: NA; size: NA; J: TRBJ1-2; DNA: TGTGCCAGCAGCCATCTCGACAGTGGCTACACCTTC; CDR3: CASSHLDSGYTF
V: TRBV2; D: NA; size: NA; J: TRBJ2-7; DNA: TGTGCCAGCAGCCGGGACACCTTCTACGAGCAGTACTTC; CDR3: CASSRDTFYEQYF
V: TRBV7-2; D: TRBD1; size: NA; J: TRBJ2-7; DNA: TGTGCCAGCAGCAGGACAGGGGACGAGCAGTACTTC; CDR3: CASSRTGDEQYF
V: TRBV6-5; D: NA; size: NA; J: TRBJ2-7; DNA: TGTGCCAGCAGTTACGAGGGGTTGGGAGCCTACGAGCAGTACTTC; CDR3: CASSYEGLGAYEQYF
V: TRBV19; D: NA; size: NA; J: TRBJ1-2; DNA: TGTGCCAGTAGTAGAGGGTACGATGGCTACACCTTC; CDR3: CASSRGYDGYTF
V: TRBV10-3; D: NA; size: NA; J: TRBJ1-2; DNA: TGTGCCATCAGTGCTTCAAAAGGGATAGTAGGGGCTAACTATGGCTACACCTTC; CDR3: CAISASKGIVGANYGYTF
V: TRBV28; D: NA; size: NA; J: TRBJ1-4; DNA: TGTGCCAGCAGTTTAAGGGCACCCGCAACTAATGAAAAACTGTTTTTT; CDR3: CASSLRAPATNEKLFF
V: TRBV19; D: TRBD1; size: NA; J: TRBJ2-3; DNA: TGTGCCAGTAGTCGACAGGGGGCCGCAGATACGCAGTATTTT; CDR3: CASSRQGAADTQYF
V: TRBV11-3; D: NA; size: NA; J: TRBJ2-2; DNA: TGTGCCAGCAGCTTTGGGGGGGCCGACACCGGGGAGCTGTTTTTT; CDR3: CASSFGGADTGELFF